The entry below describes one T cell receptor (beta chain). Its antigen is still unknown. No base quality information exists; no much larger clone differs at one position. This entry belongs to a study of shared clonotypes between healthy human individuals (dated by TCRdb to about 2020). With respect to the entire study: The cohort comprised two women and a few men aged 18 to 49 years. Blood TCR repertoires of about 5 healthy adults were deeply sequenced to estimate repertoire size and the extent of clonotype sharing between individuals. To increase sequencing depth and limit assay-specific biases, different laboratories used diverse techniques to prepare libraries and sequence TCR repertoires. Each donor's leukapheresis produced roughly between roughly 0.85 and 10 billion PBMCs.

Study-wide conclusions, independent of this receptor: The genetic and exposure-history diversity represented was limited by the small number of donors. Based on pairwise subsampling, the degree of clonotype sharing among donors was expected to be affected by sequencing depth. Sampling was limited to blood, and TCR repertoires in tissue likely differ from TCR repertoires in blood.

The CDR3 measures 12 amino acids from cysteine to phenylalanine. Left in the record is the CDR3 DNA by itself, 36 bases read in frame from the first base. V is reduced by 6 bases and J by 7 bases, leaving a spacing of 9 bases between them. Taken from the germline V gene (reference sequence), the CDR1 and CDR2 loops are MNHEY and SMNVEV. Donors were healthy HIV-negative adults with no recently reported acute infections or vaccinations. Every donor was a Caucasian adult residing in Nashville, Tennessee, USA. For unsorted samples, 75 million to 90 million PBMCs were counted and genomic DNA was extracted with the QIAamp DNA Blood Mini kit. After blood collection by leukapheresis, PBMCs were isolated using Ficoll-Histopaque density gradient centrifugation and then cryopreserved in the vapor phase of liquid nitrogen. Using the deep immunoSEQ assay, TCR CDR3 regions were amplified from genomic DNA by multiplex PCR. Extracted genomic DNA from each cell subset was distributed evenly across all wells of several immunoSEQ 96-well plates, and each plate was treated as a replicate. For unsorted PBMC, approximately 290 ng of genomic DNA, equivalent to 25,000 to 35,000 T cell genomes, went into each replicate PCR. Ten immunoSEQ deep assay plates were used to sequence the unsorted PBMC genomic DNA. Purified libraries were quantified with a Qubit 3.0 fluorometer, sized on a Bioanalyzer 2100, and re-quantified with the KAPA Library Quantification kit. A separate single-read 150-cycle Illumina NextSeq 550 flow cell was used to sequence each immunoSEQ 96-well plate. The study's processing was this. Because only junctional sequences without quality scores were contained in the immunoSEQ output, filtering matching that applied to full-length reads could not be performed. To assign V/J genes and CDR3, sequences were annotated using PyIR, a Python wrapper for IgBLAST v1.9, with IMGT germline references. Reads were removed for weak V/J assignments (E-value above 1e-6), missing CDR3, stop codons, out-of-frame junctions, or ambiguous translated residues. V3J clonotypes were defined as sequences sharing the same inferred V gene, J gene, and CDR3 amino acid sequence. To compute the percentage overlap between repertoires, the number of shared unique clonotypes was divided by the size of the smaller repertoire. Repertoire richness was assessed with RTK rarefaction, the Chao1 estimator, and Recon v2.1 estimates of unobserved clonotypes. Imported from immuneACCESS, the table was reduced by TCRdb to in-frame sequences with V and J called. These copies leave out some clones; in studies compared against another copy, an unresolved V gene accounts for under half, and the cause of the remainder is not known. V, J and clone size are taken as reported in that table, and D and trimming were inferred from the DNA itself. Present in this sample are more than 400,000 clones, 81% of which were seen just once. The ten largest clones represent over 9.5% of the sample.

Sequenced sample: PBMCs. Recombination linked TRBV27 to TRBJ2-2; the D gene remains uncertain. The sequence came from a middle-aged woman in good health. Some clones in this sample may be carry-over from other donors' samples. The CDR3 region has the sequence CASSFVVGELFF. The nucleotide sequence reads TGTGCCAGCAGCTTCGTGGTCGGGGAGCTGTTTTTT.